These 23 T cell receptor beta chains were all obtained from the same sample, sequenced in a study of monozygotic twins with inflammatory bowel disease. One entry per CDR3 protein, without DNA, is what TCRdb gives after re-calling the 5' RACE reads. The listing contains approximately 330,000 distinct CDR3 sequences. Sequenced material: blood. Every receptor here comes from a human donor with ulcerative colitis or Crohn's disease, or a healthy co-twin of an affected twin (not recorded which).

The rearrangement links TRBV4-3 to TRBJ2-1; checking the TCRdb D call of TRBD1 is not possible without DNA. CDR3 size: 14 residues. The germline V gene has CDR1 LGHNA and CDR2 YSLEER. The chain's CDR3 is CASSPGPARDEQFF.

The chain links TRBV5-1 to TRBJ2-2; TCRdb's D call, TRBD2, is unchecked because there is no DNA. This CDR3 spans 15 amino acids. The germline gives CDR1 SGHRS, CDR2 YFSETQ. CDR3 sequence: CASSPGPSKPGELFF.

The rearrangement uses TRBV4-1 and TRBJ1-1; TCRdb proposes TRBD1, but this gene call is untestable without DNA. The CDR3 extends over 14 amino acids. The germline CDR1 and CDR2 sequences are MGHRA and YSYEKL. CDR3 region: CASSQETGGRRAFF.

The CDR3 here is CASRVGVQPQHF. The chain links TRBV12-3 or TRBV12-4 to TRBJ1-5; checking the TCRdb D call of TRBD1 is not possible without DNA. The CDR3 covers 12 residues.

The rearrangement uses TRBV5-1 and TRBJ2-1; no DNA is available, so the TRBD2 call from TCRdb remains unchecked. Germline V lookup: CDR1 SGHRS, CDR2 YFSETQ. CDR3 length: 13 amino acids. CDR3: CASSPLAGVEQFF.

The genes are TRBV27 and TRBJ1-2. Germline assignment: CDR1 MNHEY and CDR2 SMNVEV (reference sequence). The CDR3 is 13 residues long. CDR3 in amino acids: CASSLGPNYGYTF.

V usage is TRBV7-9 and J usage is TRBJ2-1; TCRdb's D call of TRBD2 is untestable without DNA. The CDR3 loop spans 15 amino acids. Germline V gives CDR1 SEHNR, CDR2 FQNEAQ (reference sequence). The chain's CDR3 is CASSFGTSGDNEQFF.

This chain links TRBV10-2 with TRBJ2-7; TCRdb's D gene call, TRBD1, goes unchecked for lack of DNA. From germline, CDR1 is WSHSY and CDR2 SAAADI. The CDR3 covers 14 residues. The CDR3 loop reads CASSGLRTPYEQYF.

This rearrangement joins TRBV11-3 to TRBJ2-7; with no DNA, the TCRdb D assignment of TRBD1 cannot be verified. This CDR3 comprises 16 residues. Germline-derived CDR1 and CDR2 are SGHNT and YENEEA. CDR3 loop: CASSFGWTGDEGEQYF. The entire variable domain, with the rest obtained from reference TRBV11-3 and TRBJ2-7, is as follows: EAGVVQSPRYKIIEKKQPVAFWCNPISGHNTLYWYLQNLGQGPELLIRYENEEAVDDSQLPKDRFSAERLKGVDSTLKIQPAELGDSAVYLCASSFGWTGDEGEQYFGPGTRLTVT.

The V gene is TRBV28, the J gene TRBJ2-5. This CDR3 comprises 13 residues. The germline V gene encodes CDR1 MDHEN and CDR2 SYDVKM. The CDR3 loop reads CASSLQRPETQYF.

The genes are TRBV10-3 and TRBJ1-4; TCRdb gives TRBD1 as the D gene, but with no DNA this cannot be confirmed. This CDR3 region has 13 residues. In germline, CDR1 is ENHRY, CDR2 SYGVKD. CDR3 region: CAISRGPNEKLFF.

The chain combines TRBV4-1 with TRBJ2-3; with no DNA, the TCRdb D assignment of TRBD1 cannot be verified. The CDR3 has 17 amino acids. Per the germline V gene, CDR1 is MGHRA and CDR2 is YSYEKL. CDR3 residues: CASSLITGGFGTDTQYF.

This chain connects TRBV20-1 to TRBJ2-7; TCRdb calls TRBD1, which cannot be checked without DNA. The germline gives CDR1 DFQATT, CDR2 SNEGSKA (reference sequence). This CDR3 has 14 residues. The CDR3 reads CSARGRDRSYEQYF.

This chain joins TRBV5-1 and TRBJ2-3. Per the germline V gene, CDR1 is SGHRS and CDR2 is YFSETQ. The CDR3 has 13 amino acids. The CDR3 sequence: CASSRDSTDTQYF.

J is TRBJ2-3 and V is TRBV7-9; the D gene TCRdb calls, TRBD1, cannot be checked with no DNA. CDR1 is SEHNR, CDR2 FQNEAQ, per germline (reference sequence). CDR3 size: 15 residues. The CDR3 here is CASTLRGGTKDTQYF.

This chain links TRBV7-2 with TRBJ2-2; there is no DNA to check the TCRdb D call of TRBD2. The CDR3 spans 18 residues. The V gene's germline CDR1 is SGHTA and CDR2 FQGNSA. The chain's CDR3 is CASSLTLAGGLNTGELFF.

CDR3 loop: CASSFLAAGELFF. This rearrangement joins TRBV12-3 or TRBV12-4 to TRBJ2-2. CDR3 length: 13 amino acids.

This chain connects TRBV20-1 to TRBJ2-1; the TCRdb D gene call, TRBD1, has no DNA to confirm it. This CDR3 has 15 residues. CDR1 and CDR2 from the germline V gene are DFQATT and SNEGSKA (reference sequence). CDR3 amino acids: CSARDVGQGSNEQFF.

This chain uses TRBV7-9 with TRBJ2-5. This CDR3 is 11 amino acids long. CDR1 and CDR2 from the germline V gene are SEHNR and FQNEAQ (reference sequence). The CDR3 region is CASSPVETQYF.

This sequence joins TRBV30 and TRBJ2-7; absent DNA, TCRdb's TRBD1 call cannot be checked. The CDR3 loop spans 13 amino acids. The germline gives CDR1 GTSNPN, CDR2 SVGIG (reference sequence). The CDR3 protein is CAWSASNPGEQYF.

The chain carries TRBV6-1 and TRBJ1-6. This CDR3 is 15 amino acids long. Germline loops: CDR1 MNHNS, CDR2 SASEGT. The chain's CDR3 is CASSEAEGRHSPLHF.

The gene calls are TRBV6-1 and TRBJ2-7. CDR1 and CDR2 (germline): MNHNS, SASEGT. The CDR3 contains 13 residues. The CDR3 region is CASRILDVDEQYF.

This chain links TRBV4-1 with TRBJ1-2; the D call from TCRdb, TRBD1, cannot be confirmed without DNA. The CDR3 runs 16 residues. Germline V gene lookup returns CDR1 MGHRA and CDR2 YSYEKL. Here the CDR3 reads CASSQEFLRGFYGYTF.